The 2 T cell receptor beta chains below come from one sample, sequenced in a study of shared clonotypes between healthy human individuals. Here immunoSEQ multiplex PCR was the method, and the copy in TCRdb shows in-frame clones only, minus some. This table has around 2.5 million clones, 93% appearing once. The specimen was naive CD4+ T cells from PBMCs. Documented subset: CD45RA+ positively selected. The receptors were sampled from a man between 18 and 29 years old in good health. Some clones in this sample may be carry-over from other donors' samples.

The table lists this clone with a count of one. The CDR3 reads CAWSPGQGVSETQYF. The CDR3 nucleotides are TGTGCCTGGAGTCCGGGACAGGGGGTATCGGAGACCCAGTACTTC. V gene TRBV30 combines with J gene TRBJ2-5, with 11 bases that match TRBD1. The length of the CDR3 is 15 residues. V gave up 2 bases and J gave up 5 bases; unmatched junction bases: 7. The germline gives CDR1 GTSNPN, CDR2 SVGIG (reference sequence).

The chain joins TRBV7-8 to TRBJ1-3; D is perhaps TRBD1 (5 bases). Germline V lookup: CDR1 SGHVS, CDR2 FQNEAQ. V was clipped by 5 bases and J by 5 bases, with 13 bases between them. The CDR3 contains 14 residues. CDR3 DNA sequence: TGTGCCAGCAGCCCCGGGACTGGGAGAAACACCATATATTTT. This translates into CASSPGTGRNTIYF.